The next 2 T cell receptor beta chains were all read from a single sample in a study of blood T cell repertoires in COVID-19. Here immunoSEQ multiplex PCR was the method, and the copy in TCRdb shows in-frame clones only, minus some. This sample has 88,000 or so clones, with about 92% found just once. The sequenced sample consisted of peripheral blood. The receptors were sampled from a man aged 45 to 65 with acute or convalescent COVID-19.

The chain links TRBV10-1 to TRBJ1-5, with D unclear. The CDR3 totals 13 residues. Trimming left V 4 bases short and J 5 bases short, with 9 bases between. Germline V gene sequence: CDR1 WNHNN, CDR2 SYGVQD (reference sequence). The CDR3 coding sequence is TGCGCCAGCAGTGTAGCCCGGGATCAGCCCCAGCATTTT. Amino acid sequence: CASSVARDQPQHF.

The CDR3 DNA follows: TGCGCCAGCAGCCGGCGGGTTTCGGCGGGGGGCAATCAGCCCCAGCATTTT. It yields the protein CASSRRVSAGGNQPQHF. The chain couples TRBV4-1 to TRBJ1-5; tentative D call: TRBD1 (5 bases). Germline V gene lookup returns CDR1 MGHRA and CDR2 YSYEKL. Trimming took off 4 bases at V and 2 bases at J, with 18 bases between the two ends. The CDR3 length is 17 residues.